Listed below are T cell receptor beta chains from one sample, sequenced in a study of blood T cells in healthy people across ages. MiXCR, run by TCRdb on the 5' RACE reads, gives a single entry per CDR3 protein. The sample contains approximately 900,000 distinct CDR3 sequences, under 50% of which appear only once. Material: blood. Receptor source: a man aged 25-45 years in good health. CDR3s include the opening cysteine and the closing phenylalanine or tryptophan. D genes are given only for firm matches. The listing skips clone size in some rows; elsewhere it reads once, few, many or a size class.

v_gene	d_gene	abundance	j_gene	CDR3aa	CDR3nt
TRBV30	TRBD1	few	TRBJ2-2	CAWSGGQPTGELFF	TGTGCCTGGAGTGGGGGACAGCCGACCGGGGAGCTGTTTTTT
TRBV7-2	NA	few	TRBJ2-7	CASSFWAGVDEQYF	TGTGCCAGCAGCTTCTGGGCAGGGGTAGACGAGCAGTACTTC
TRBV3-1	TRBD2	few	TRBJ2-7	CASSQASGGRYEQYF	TGTGCCAGCAGCCAGGCTAGCGGGGGAAGGTACGAGCAGTACTTC
TRBV24-1	NA	NA	TRBJ2-1	CATSAGGQRNEQFF	TGTGCCACCAGTGCTGGGGGCCAGCGGAATGAGCAGTTCTTC
TRBV6-5	NA	NA	TRBJ2-5	CAYLEQYF	TGTGCCTACTTGGAGCAGTACTTC
TRBV12-3/TRBV12-4	TRBD1	NA	TRBJ1-2	CASSRDSPLANYGYTF	TGTGCCAGCAGTCGGGACAGTCCTTTAGCTAACTATGGCTACACCTTC
TRBV5-1	NA	NA	TRBJ2-1	CASIFDPDSYNEQFF	TGCGCCAGCATTTTCGACCCGGACTCATACAATGAGCAGTTCTTC
TRBV6-5	NA	NA	TRBJ2-2	CASSYDRPPNTGELFF	TGTGCCAGCAGTTACGACAGGCCCCCGAACACCGGGGAGCTGTTTTTT
TRBV27	NA	many	TRBJ2-7	CASSLSNRGLTYEQYF	TGTGCCAGCAGTTTATCGAATCGCGGACTCACATACGAGCAGTACTTC
TRBV7-2	NA	NA	TRBJ2-7	CASSPSGYSYEQYF	TGTGCCAGCAGCCCGAGCGGATACTCCTACGAGCAGTACTTC
TRBV4-1	TRBD1	NA	TRBJ2-7	CASSNIRDRGYEQYF	TGCGCCAGCAGCAACATCCGGGACAGGGGTTACGAGCAGTACTTC
TRBV7-2	NA	few	TRBJ2-7	CASSHDTTSYEQYF	TGTGCCAGCAGCCACGACACGACATCCTACGAGCAGTACTTC
TRBV28	NA	NA	TRBJ2-1	CASRAPNEQFF	TGTGCCAGCAGGGCCCCGAATGAGCAGTTCTTC
TRBV6-6	NA	NA	TRBJ1-2	CTSSDRTIDTYGYTF	TGTACCAGCAGTGACCGGACCATTGATACATATGGCTACACCTTC
TRBV29-1	NA	few	TRBJ2-7	CSVDLQGAGLYEQYF	TGCAGCGTTGATCTTCAGGGAGCGGGCCTCTACGAGCAGTACTTC
TRBV29-1	NA	NA	TRBJ1-1	CSVNTVNTEAFF	TGCAGCGTTAACACGGTGAACACTGAAGCTTTCTTT
TRBV7-2	NA	few	TRBJ1-4	CASSLERNEKLFF	TGTGCCAGCAGCTTAGAGCGAAATGAAAAACTGTTTTTT
TRBV6-2/TRBV6-3	TRBD1	once	TRBJ2-7	CASSSGQVLSYEQYF	TGTGCCAGCAGTTCGGGACAGGTACTCTCCTACGAGCAGTACTTC
TRBV7-9	NA	few	TRBJ1-2	CASSLGQHNYGYTF	TGTGCCAGCAGCTTAGGACAGCATAACTATGGCTACACCTTC
TRBV28	TRBD2	NA	TRBJ2-1	CASSFERGLSSYNEQFF	TGTGCCAGCAGTTTTGAGCGGGGGTTAAGCTCCTACAATGAGCAGTTCTTC
TRBV27	NA	NA	TRBJ2-7	CASSSFLAGGRLYEQYF	TGTGCCAGCAGTTCCTTCCTCGCCGGGGGCAGACTCTACGAGCAGTACTTC
TRBV29-1	NA	NA	TRBJ2-1	CSVAPAGPNNEQFF	TGCAGCGTTGCCCCGGCTGGGCCTAACAATGAGCAGTTCTTC